These 30 T cell receptor beta chains originate from one sample sequenced in a study of blood T cell repertoires in COVID-19. Libraries were prepared by immunoSEQ multiplex PCR; TCRdb keeps only in-frame clonotypes and omits some of them. The table lists 50,000 to 75,000 clones, 80% to 95% of them singletons. Input material: peripheral blood. The receptors derive from a man aged 70-80 years with active COVID-19.

This clone was counted once. The rearrangement uses TRBV18 and TRBJ1-5, with 9 bases matching TRBD1. The J segment lost 8 bases and the V segment lost 2 bases, leaving 4 bases of the junction unmatched. Germline V gene lookup returns CDR1 KGHSH and CDR2 LQKENI. The CDR3 spans 14 residues. CDR3: CASSPVTGGKPQHF. The CDR3 DNA sequence: TGTGCCAGCTCACCAGTCACAGGGGGCAAGCCCCAGCATTTT.

The count of this clone is one. The gene calls are TRBV6-5 and TRBJ1-3; no clear D. Germline CDR1 reads MNHEY; CDR2 reads SVGAGI. V was pared by 9 bases and J by 0 bases, with 15 bases between. This CDR3 has 15 residues. The CDR3 DNA reads TGTGCCAGTGGCCAATCACGGGTCTCTGGAAACACCATATATTTT. Amino acids: CASGQSRVSGNTIYF.

The chain combines TRBV3-1 (or the pseudogene TRBV3-2) with TRBJ2-3, with D maybe TRBD2 (5 bases). The CDR3 is 13 residues long. The germline CDR1 and CDR2 sequences are LGHDT and YNNKEL (reference sequence). V shed 4 bases and J shed 4 bases, with 9 bases lying between them. CDR3 sequence reads: CASSRGLADTQYF. The DNA of the CDR3 is TGTGCCAGCAGCCGAGGACTGGCAGATACGCAGTATTTT.

The genes are TRBV5-1 and TRBJ1-1, with TRBD1 matching 8 bases. Trimming removed 4 bases from V and 5 bases from J; junction bases left unmatched: 10. Per the germline V gene, CDR1 is SGHRS and CDR2 is YFSETQ. This CDR3 spans 15 amino acids. Here the CDR3 reads CASSRVLNRGTEAFF. As DNA, the CDR3 is TGCGCCAGCAGCCGAGTTTTAAACAGGGGGACTGAAGCTTTCTTT. The full variable domain, in which reference TRBV5-1 and TRBJ1-1 provide the parts outside the CDR3, is KAGVTQTPRYLIKTRGQQVTLSCSPISGHRSVSWYQQTPGQGLQFLFEYFSETQRNKGNFPGRFSGRQFSNSRSEMNVSTLELGDSALYLCASSRVLNRGTEAFFGQGTRLTVV.

V usage is TRBV11-1 and J usage is TRBJ2-2; 9 nucleotides line up with TRBD2. The germline V gene has CDR1 SGHAT and CDR2 FQDESV (reference sequence). The CDR3 runs 14 residues. V was pared by 4 bases and J by 6 bases, with 3 bases of the junction left unmatched. CDR3 coding DNA: TGTGCCAGCAGCTCGGGACTAGCTCCCGGGGAGCTGTTTTTT. Encoded protein: CASSSGLAPGELFF. The variable domain in full, completed from reference TRBV11-1 and TRBJ2-2, reads EAEVAQSPRYKITEKSQAVAFWCDPISGHATLYWYRQILGQGPELLVQFQDESVVDDSQLPKDRFSAERLKGVDSTLKIQPAELGDSAMYLCASSSGLAPGELFFGEGSRLTVL.

V gene TRBV6-5 combines with J gene TRBJ2-2, with 8 bases that match TRBD2. The CDR3 totals 14 residues. The trim removed 8 bases at V and 1 base at J, leaving 3 bases unmatched. Germline V CDR1 and CDR2: MNHEY, SVGAGI. CDR3 protein: CASYSGGNTGELFF. The CDR3 coding sequence is TGTGCCAGCTACAGCGGGGGGAACACCGGGGAGCTGTTTTTT.

This clone has a handful of counts. The chain employs TRBV7-8 and TRBJ1-6; D uncertain. This CDR3 contains 16 residues. V lost 3 bases, J lost 3 bases, and 12 bases lay in between. Germline loops: CDR1 SGHVS, CDR2 FQNEAQ. CDR3 residues: CASSLERVVYNSPLHF. The CDR3 region has the DNA TGTGCCAGCAGCTTGGAGAGGGTCGTCTATAATTCACCCCTCCACTTT.

The rearrangement joins TRBV9 to TRBJ1-1; D is unclear. The CDR3 is 14 amino acids. V was trimmed by 0 bases and J by 5 bases, leaving 11 bases between them. The V gene's germline CDR1 is SGDLS and CDR2 YYNGEE. The CDR3 here is CASSVAGVKTEAFF. The CDR3 bases are TGTGCCAGCAGCGTAGCGGGTGTTAAGACTGAAGCTTTCTTT.

CDR3 residues: CASSRDRAVIQPQHF. The CDR3 DNA reads as TGTGCCAGCTCACGGGACAGGGCGGTGATTCAGCCCCAGCATTTT. The rearrangement links TRBV18 to TRBJ1-5, with 9 bases identical to TRBD1. J lost 6 bases, V lost 4 bases, and 7 bases had no gene match. There are 15 residues in the CDR3. Germline-derived CDR1 and CDR2 are KGHSH and LQKENI.

This sequence joins TRBV7-2 and TRBJ2-1, with 9 nucleotides matching TRBD2. With 6 bases clipped from V and 4 bases from J, the junction kept 4 bases outside the gene matches. The CDR3 is 14 residues long. Germline CDR1 is SGHTA and CDR2 is FQGNSA. Here the CDR3 reads CASRGGGDYNEQFF. In DNA, the CDR3 is TGTGCCAGCAGGGGCGGGGGGGATTACAATGAGCAGTTCTTC. Based on the CDR3 plus reference TRBV7-2 and TRBJ2-1, the full variable domain is GAGVSQSPSNKVTEKGKDVELRCDPISGHTALYWYRQSLGQGLEFLIYFQGNSAPDKSGLPSDRFSAERTGGSVSTLTIQRTQQEDSAVYLCASRGGGDYNEQFFGPGTRLTVL.

The rearrangement joins TRBV7-9 to TRBJ1-5, with 7 bases matching TRBD1. V gave up 8 bases and J gave up 5 bases; unmatched junction bases: 9. CDR1 and CDR2 from the germline V gene are SEHNR and FQNEAQ (reference sequence). CDR3 length equals 14 residues. CDR3 protein: CASGGEGAYQPQHF. As DNA, the CDR3 is TGTGCCAGCGGGGGAGAGGGGGCCTATCAGCCCCAGCATTTT.

The CDR3 nucleotides are TGTGCCAGCAGACGACAGGGGGCACTCAATCAGCCCCAGCATTTT. Amino acids: CASRRQGALNQPQHF. The chain uses TRBV6-5 and TRBJ1-5; 10 nucleotides match TRBD1. The CDR3 contains 15 residues. V trimming: 6 bases; J trimming: 3 bases; junction bases outside the gene matches: 5. The germline V gene encodes CDR1 MNHEY and CDR2 SVGAGI.

The chain joins TRBV9 to TRBJ2-2; the D is unclear. The germline V gene has CDR1 SGDLS and CDR2 YYNGEE. Deletions cut 0 bases from V and 4 bases from J, with 10 bases between. The CDR3 has 15 amino acids. The CDR3 region has the DNA TGTGCCAGCAGCGTAGGATCCCCAGGCACCGGGGAGCTGTTTTTT. Translated, it gives CASSVGSPGTGELFF. Full variable domain (remainder filled in from reference TRBV9 and TRBJ2-2): DSGVTQTPKHLITATGQRVTLRCSPRSGDLSVYWYQQSLDQGLQFLIQYYNGEERAKGNILERFSAQQFPDLHSELNLSSLELGDSALYFCASSVGSPGTGELFFGEGSRLTVL.

This clone was detected only once. This sequence joins TRBV10-3 and TRBJ2-2; perhaps TRBD2 as D (6 bases). CDR3 length: 15 amino acids. Trimming left V 3 bases short and J 3 bases short, with 11 bases between. Germline lookup yields CDR1 ENHRY and CDR2 SYGVKD. The CDR3 protein is CAISESRGDTGELFF. DNA of the CDR3: TGTGCCATCAGTGAAAGTCGCGGGGACACCGGGGAGCTGTTTTTT.

The V and J genes are TRBV18 and TRBJ2-6; perhaps TRBD2 as D (6 bases). The V end was cut by 0 bases, the J end by 2 bases, with 11 bases between. The CDR3 covers 17 residues. Germline CDR1 reads KGHSH; CDR2 reads LQKENI. As DNA, the CDR3 is TGTGCCAGCTCACCACCGGGGGGATGGACTGGGGCCAACGTCCTGACTTTC. As protein: CASSPPGGWTGANVLTF.

J is TRBJ2-3 and V is TRBV28; TRBD2 matches 9 bases. CDR3 length equals 13 residues. Germline CDR1 is MDHEN and CDR2 is SYDVKM. Trimming took 6 bases from V and 5 from J; bases not matched to a gene: 3. CDR3 loop: CASRRGGGDTQYF. The CDR3 bases are TGTGCCAGCAGGCGGGGGGGCGGAGATACGCAGTATTTT.

The chain has TRBV24-1 and TRBJ1-5; 7 nucleotides match TRBD1. The V gene end was trimmed by 7 bases and the J gene end by 7 bases; junction bases not matched to a gene: 9. The CDR3 sequence is 14 residues long. Germline-derived CDR1 and CDR2 are KGHDR and SFDVKD. CDR3 nucleotides: TGTGCCACCAGCCTGACAGGGTCGGGGCAGCCCCAGCATTTT. This translates into CATSLTGSGQPQHF.

This sequence joins TRBV5-4 and TRBJ1-2, with 7 bases lining up with TRBD1. CDR3 length equals 15 residues. The V and J ends lost 2 bases and 6 bases, in that order; junction bases with no gene match: 10. Germline V gives CDR1 SGHNT, CDR2 YYREEE (reference sequence). Here the CDR3 DNA reads TGTGCCAGCAGCTTAGGGGACAGATTAGCTCATGGCTACACCTTC. It encodes CASSLGDRLAHGYTF.

The chain uses TRBV28 and TRBJ1-2, with 8 nucleotides matching TRBD1. V lost 3 bases and J lost 1; bases outside the gene matches: 4. The V gene's germline CDR1 is MDHEN and CDR2 SYDVKM. The CDR3 is 15 amino acids. Here the CDR3 DNA reads TGTGCCAGCAGTTTTAGGGACAGGCGTAACTATGGCTACACCTTC. It translates to CASSFRDRRNYGYTF.

The V call is TRBV6-1, the J call TRBJ2-7; 8 positions match TRBD1. V lost 2 bases, J lost 0 bases, and 9 bases stayed unmatched. CDR1 MNHNS and CDR2 SASEGT come from the germline V gene. This CDR3 spans 17 amino acids. The CDR3 sequence is CASSEPRDRLPSYEQYV. The CDR3 DNA is TGTGCCAGCAGTGAACCCCGGGACAGGTTACCCTCCTACGAGCAGTACGTC.

The V and J genes are TRBV10-1 and TRBJ2-2, with a tentative D call TRBD2 (6 bases). V lost 6 bases to trimming and J lost 6 bases, with 17 bases between them. This CDR3 comprises 15 residues. Germline V gives CDR1 WNHNN, CDR2 SYGVQD (reference sequence). In DNA form, the CDR3 reads TGCGCCAGCAGCGCGGGACGGAACCCCCCCGGGGAGCTGTTTTTT. It specifies CASSAGRNPPGELFF.

The rearrangement uses TRBV19 and TRBJ1-2, with 9 bases matching TRBD1. CDR3 length equals 16 residues. Unmatched junction bases numbered 12, after V lost 3 bases and J lost 7 bases. Germline V gene data show CDR1 as LNHDA and CDR2 as SQIVND (reference sequence). The CDR3 region is CASSIRGGQGYPGYTF. DNA of the CDR3: TGTGCCAGTAGTATTCGGGGAGGACAGGGGTACCCTGGCTACACCTTC.

The chain couples TRBV10-1 to TRBJ2-2; TRBD1 aligns across 7 bases. Looked up from germline, CDR1 is WNHNN and CDR2 is SYGVQD (reference sequence). The V and J ends lost 6 bases and 6 bases, in that order; junction bases with no gene match: 4. The CDR3 is 13 amino acids. The CDR3 bases are TGCGCCAGCAGGAGGACAGGATCCGGGGAGCTGTTTTTT. Translated, it gives CASRRTGSGELFF.

The chain joins TRBV14 to TRBJ1-1; D call uncertain. Germline loops: CDR1 SGHDN, CDR2 FVKESK. Trimming pared 1 base from V and 3 bases from J, leaving 9 bases between. This CDR3 is built from 14 residues. CDR3 amino acids: CASSQGRRDTEAFF. The CDR3 DNA is TGTGCCAGCAGCCAAGGGCGCCGGGACACTGAAGCTTTCTTT.

The chain is built from TRBV5-1 and TRBJ2-5; D ambiguous. V dropped 0 bases and J dropped 2 bases, with 17 bases sitting between them. The CDR3 is 17 residues long. The germline V gene encodes CDR1 SGHRS and CDR2 YFSETQ. The CDR3 here is CASSLVGVGQLQETQYF. The CDR3 coding sequence is TGCGCCAGCAGCTTGGTTGGTGTGGGCCAGCTACAAGAGACCCAGTACTTC.

The J gene is TRBJ2-1, the V gene TRBV4-1; no definite D call. The V gene lost 2 bases and the J gene lost 4 bases, with 21 bases spanning the gap. This CDR3 is 18 amino acids long. Germline assignment: CDR1 MGHRA and CDR2 YSYEKL. This chain's CDR3 is CASSQRSYSDGGYNEQFF. The CDR3 DNA is TGCGCCAGCAGCCAAAGGTCATATTCGGATGGCGGTTACAATGAGCAGTTCTTC.

The chain is built from TRBV4-1 and TRBJ2-5, with D hard to call. CDR3 size: 15 residues. The V gene's germline CDR1 is MGHRA and CDR2 YSYEKL. Trimming removed 4 bases at V and 4 bases at J, with 16 bases between. The CDR3 bases are TGCGCCAGCAGCCCCACGAGTCCACAGTTAGAGACCCAGTACTTC. Translation gives CASSPTSPQLETQYF.

This chain links TRBV2 with TRBJ2-3; no definite D call. Trimming shortened V by 2 bases and J by 3 bases, and 12 bases separated the two germline ends. The CDR3 loop spans 15 amino acids. Germline lookup yields CDR1 SNHLY and CDR2 FYNNEI. The CDR3 loop is CASSESAGATDTQYF. The CDR3 DNA reads TGTGCCAGCAGTGAAAGCGCCGGAGCTACAGATACGCAGTATTTT.

This sequence joins TRBV7-9 and TRBJ2-2, with a weak D call TRBD1 (6 bases). V lost 5 bases, J lost 1 base, and 11 bases lay in between. CDR3 size: 15 residues. Looked up from germline, CDR1 is SEHNR and CDR2 is FQNEAQ (reference sequence). Written as DNA, the CDR3 is TGTGCCAGCAGCCCGAGGACAGTGAACACCGGGGAGCTGTTTTTT. It translates to CASSPRTVNTGELFF.

This clone was counted a single time. The chain has TRBV6-5 and TRBJ1-3; D may be TRBD1 (6 bases). CDR1 and CDR2 (germline): MNHEY, SVGAGI. The CDR3 is 15 residues long. V was shortened by 4 bases and J by 0 bases, with 10 bases between the two germline ends. This chain's CDR3 is CASSSTGYSGNTIYF. In nucleotides, the CDR3 is TGTGCCAGCAGTTCGACAGGTTACTCTGGAAACACCATATATTTT.